This T cell receptor beta chain was found in a study of T cell repertoires in cytomegalovirus infection. About the study: Recently identified HLA-C-restricted CMV epitopes and well-studied HLA-B-restricted CMV epitopes were used by the study.

One entry per CDR3 protein, called by TCRdb with MiXCR from the reads. There are roughly 800,000 distinct CDR3 sequences in the sample; almost 30% occur only once, and around 14% lies in the top ten. With regard to this clonotype: Its target is unknown.

Per the germline V gene, CDR1 is SGHVS and CDR2 is FQNEAQ. V lost 7 bases to trimming and J lost 4 bases, with 9 bases between them. The CDR3 is 12 residues long. The sequence was obtained from a human donor in good health (CMV status not recorded). Some clones in this sample may be carry-over from other donors' samples. Sequencing was performed on cultured CD8+ T cells from PBMCs, taken from culture after CMV antigen stimulation. The chain is built from TRBV7-8 and TRBJ2-3; TRBD2 might be the D (5 bases). CDR3 in DNA: TGTGCCAGCACCCCCGGGGCAGATACGCAGTATTTT. As protein: CASTPGADTQYF.